Below, one T cell receptor beta chain is given with its context. This entry belongs to a study of blood T cell repertoires in COVID-19. For the study at large: COVID-19 samples, acute and convalescent, were from the United States, Italy and Spain.

This CDR3 has 16 amino acids. V lost 1 base to trimming and J lost 0 bases, with 13 bases between them. The germline V gene encodes CDR1 SQVTM and CDR2 ANQGSEA. Original analysis: Using reference gene primer amplification, nucleated cell counts were estimated. TCRdb keeps only in-frame clones here, not all; method: immunoSEQ multiplex PCR. D and trimming come from the DNA, and the V and J calls and clone size come from that table. The repertoire holds some 15,000 clones, with 89% as singletons. Sequencing was carried out using peripheral blood. The genes are TRBV29-1 and TRBJ2-1; perhaps TRBD2 as D (5 bases). The TCR comes from a human donor in a cohort sampled during active COVID-19. CDR3 in DNA: TGCAGCGTTGAAGGGAGGACCATGAGCTCCTACAATGAGCAGTTCTTC. Protein: CSVEGRTMSSYNEQFF.